Listed below are T cell receptor beta chains from one sample, sequenced in a study of blood T cell repertoires in COVID-19. The assay was immunoSEQ multiplex PCR, and TCRdb's table has in-frame clones only and misses some. The data contain approximately 250,000 clones, approximately 86% of them singletons. The sample was peripheral blood. These receptors all come from a man in his thirties or forties with active or convalescent COVID-19. Each CDR3 is given with its conserved first and last residue. The order of the fields is CDR3 DNA, CDR3 protein, CDR3 length, clone size, J gene, V gene, D gene. D genes are given only for firm matches. Size is stated for part of the rows, as once, few or many counts, or as a class when the clone is expanded.

cdr3_nt: TGCGCCAGCAGCCAAGCCCAGGGAGGTCATAGTGAGCAGTTCTTC
cdr3_aa: CASSQAQGGHSEQFF
cdr3_length: 15
clone_size: .
j_call: TRBJ2-1
v_call: TRBV4-1
d_call: .

cdr3_nt: TGCGCCAGCAGCTTGAGTGAGTACACTGAAGCTTTCTTT
cdr3_aa: CASSLSEYTEAFF
cdr3_length: 13
clone_size: .
j_call: TRBJ1-1
v_call: TRBV5-1
d_call: .

cdr3_nt: TGTGCCAGCAGCTCCAAACCGGGACAGGGATACACTGAAGCTTTCTTT
cdr3_aa: CASSSKPGQGYTEAFF
cdr3_length: 16
clone_size: .
j_call: TRBJ1-1
v_call: TRBV7-2
d_call: TRBD1

cdr3_nt: TGTGCCAGCAGCTCGGGACAGGGTGACCACTATGGCTACACCTTC
cdr3_aa: CASSSGQGDHYGYTF
cdr3_length: 15
clone_size: .
j_call: TRBJ1-2
v_call: TRBV11-2
d_call: TRBD1

cdr3_nt: TGTGCCAGCAGTTACACGGGGACTAGACAAGAGACCCAGTACTTC
cdr3_aa: CASSYTGTRQETQYF
cdr3_length: 15
clone_size: .
j_call: TRBJ2-5
v_call: TRBV6-6
d_call: TRBD2

cdr3_nt: TGTGCCAGCTCACTAAAACAACAGGGCTCCGGGGAGCTGTTTTTT
cdr3_aa: CASSLKQQGSGELFF
cdr3_length: 15
clone_size: .
j_call: TRBJ2-2
v_call: TRBV18
d_call: .

cdr3_nt: TGTGCCAGTAGTATAAGGGGACTAGCGGGGGCCTCGGGGGCAGATACGCAGTATTTT
cdr3_aa: CASSIRGLAGASGADTQYF
cdr3_length: 19
clone_size: once
j_call: TRBJ2-3
v_call: TRBV19
d_call: TRBD2

cdr3_nt: TGTGCCAGCAGCGCTCGGGGGGGACCCTGGAACACTGAAGCTTTCTTT
cdr3_aa: CASSARGGPWNTEAFF
cdr3_length: 16
clone_size: .
j_call: TRBJ1-1
v_call: TRBV9
d_call: .

cdr3_nt: TGTGCCAGCAGGGGACAATATTTTCGCGAGAGAAACACCATATATTTT
cdr3_aa: CASRGQYFRERNTIYF
cdr3_length: 16
clone_size: .
j_call: TRBJ1-3
v_call: TRBV2
d_call: .

cdr3_nt: TGTGCCAGCAGCCAAGGATGGGCGGGGTCCACCCTCAATGAGCAGTTCTTC
cdr3_aa: CASSQGWAGSTLNEQFF
cdr3_length: 17
clone_size: .
j_call: TRBJ2-1
v_call: TRBV3-1/TRBV3-2
d_call: .

cdr3_nt: TGTGCCATCAGTGAGCCGACAGGGGGTAGCTCCTACGAGCAGTACTTC
cdr3_aa: CAISEPTGGSSYEQYF
cdr3_length: 16
clone_size: .
j_call: TRBJ2-7
v_call: TRBV10-3
d_call: TRBD1

cdr3_nt: TGTGCCAGCAGTTACTCGAGGGCGGGGAAAGCTTTCTTT
cdr3_aa: CASSYSRAGKAFF
cdr3_length: 13
clone_size: .
j_call: TRBJ1-1
v_call: TRBV6-5
d_call: .

cdr3_nt: TGTGCCAGCAGCTCACAGGGGGTTAATTCACCCCTCCACTTT
cdr3_aa: CASSSQGVNSPLHF
cdr3_length: 14
clone_size: few
j_call: TRBJ1-6
v_call: TRBV5-4
d_call: TRBD1

cdr3_nt: TGTGCCAGCAAGCAGGGGGCGCTCTACGAGCAGTACTTC
cdr3_aa: CASKQGALYEQYF
cdr3_length: 13
clone_size: .
j_call: TRBJ2-7
v_call: TRBV6-5
d_call: TRBD1

cdr3_nt: TGTGCCAGCAGCAGTCGGAGAGGATTTACCTTC
cdr3_aa: CASSSRRGFTF
cdr3_length: 11
clone_size: .
j_call: TRBJ1-2
v_call: TRBV21-1
d_call: .

cdr3_nt: TGTGCCAGCAGTAGCCCAGGGGGCCTAAAGACCCAGTACTTC
cdr3_aa: CASSSPGGLKTQYF
cdr3_length: 14
clone_size: .
j_call: TRBJ2-5
v_call: TRBV6-2/TRBV6-3
d_call: TRBD1

cdr3_nt: TGTGCCAGCAGCTTGGCGGCCCTAGGGGTTCTGGGGCTGGCTGAAGCTTTCTTT
cdr3_aa: CASSLAALGVLGLAEAFF
cdr3_length: 18
clone_size: .
j_call: TRBJ1-1
v_call: TRBV5-6
d_call: .

cdr3_nt: TGTGCCAGCAGCGTAGACGGGTACTCCTACGAGCAGTACTTC
cdr3_aa: CASSVDGYSYEQYF
cdr3_length: 14
clone_size: few
j_call: TRBJ2-7
v_call: TRBV9
d_call: .

cdr3_nt: TGTGCCAGCAGTCCCCGTGCCCTGGGACAGGGAGGCCTCTTGCATCAGCCCCAGCATTTT
cdr3_aa: CASSPRALGQGGLLHQPQHF
cdr3_length: 20
clone_size: .
j_call: TRBJ1-5
v_call: TRBV6-6
d_call: TRBD1

cdr3_nt: TGTGCCAGCAGCGGGCGCAGCGGGGGTCTAACCAATGAGCAGTTCTTC
cdr3_aa: CASSGRSGGLTNEQFF
cdr3_length: 16
clone_size: .
j_call: TRBJ2-1
v_call: TRBV4-2
d_call: TRBD2

cdr3_nt: TGTGCCAGCAGTCCACCGGGACTAGCGGAGTCCTACGAGCAGTACTTC
cdr3_aa: CASSPPGLAESYEQYF
cdr3_length: 16
clone_size: .
j_call: TRBJ2-7
v_call: TRBV27
d_call: TRBD2

cdr3_nt: TGTGCCAGTAGTCCTACGTCGGGAACAGATAGCAATCAGCCCCAGCATTTT
cdr3_aa: CASSPTSGTDSNQPQHF
cdr3_length: 17
clone_size: .
j_call: TRBJ1-5
v_call: TRBV19
d_call: .